The 3 T cell receptor beta chains given below trace back to one sample, sequenced in a study of blood T cell repertoires in COVID-19 (dated by TCRdb to 2020 to 2022). The library was built by means of the immunoSEQ multiplex PCR assay. The clones in this table, taken by TCRdb from immuneACCESS, are in-frame only. Not every clone is retained; where verified, under half of the shortfall comes from an unresolved V gene, and the cause of the rest is unknown. A total of 95,000 to 150,000 clones appear in this sample, around 87% of them only once. The ten biggest clones cover more than 2% of the sample. The specimen sequenced was peripheral blood. The origin of the receptors is a woman aged 45-60 years with acute or convalescent COVID-19.

V gene TRBV5-1 combines with J gene TRBJ2-3; 9 bases align to TRBD2. CDR1 is SGHRS and CDR2 is YFSETQ in the germline V gene. This CDR3 is 15 amino acids long. V was clipped by 5 bases and J by 0 bases; unmatched bases: 4. CDR3 sequence (DNA): TGCGCCAGCAGGCGACTAGCGGATAGCACAGATACGCAGTATTTT. It codes for CASRRLADSTDTQYF. Together with reference TRBV5-1 and TRBJ2-3, the CDR3 gives the full variable domain: KAGVTQTPRYLIKTRGQQVTLSCSPISGHRSVSWYQQTPGQGLQFLFEYFSETQRNKGNFPGRFSGRQFSNSRSEMNVSTLELGDSALYLCASRRLADSTDTQYFGPGTRLTVL.

V is TRBV6-2 or TRBV6-3 and J is TRBJ2-7, with D tentatively TRBD1 (5 bases). Germline V gene lookup returns CDR1 MNHEY and CDR2 SVGEGT. There are 15 residues in the CDR3. The germline V and J ends were trimmed by 5 bases and 0 bases, with 14 bases remaining between them. CDR3 loop: CASSGHSVSSYEQYF. In DNA form, the CDR3 reads TGTGCCAGCAGTGGACATTCGGTGAGCTCCTACGAGCAGTACTTC.

The rearrangement joins TRBV7-2 to TRBJ2-7, with D perhaps TRBD1 (6 bases). The CDR3 has 16 residues. Deletions cut 1 base from V and 2 bases from J, with 15 bases between. Looked up from germline, CDR1 is SGHTA and CDR2 is FQGNSA. The CDR3 is CASSLDEGRGAYEQYF. For the CDR3, the DNA is TGTGCCAGCAGCTTAGACGAAGGCAGGGGTGCCTACGAGCAGTACTTC.